The clone carrying this T cell receptor (beta chain) was observed a handful of times. The data originate from a study of regulatory T cells in long-lasting Graves disease. TCR beta libraries were built with iRepertoire HTBI primers and Arm-PCR of CDR3 regions. TCRdb called the multiplex PCR reads again in MiXCR, with one record for every CDR3 protein. The table shows fewer than 650,000 distinct CDR3 sequences, with about 15% occurring only once. Per germline, CDR1 LNHDA and CDR2 SQIVND (reference sequence). The CDR3 contains 16 residues. V lost 5 bases and J lost 10; bases outside the gene matches: 17. The time point was: newly diagnosed GD, antithyroid drugs for less than 3 months. Extracted RNA from PBMCs served as the source of the TCR library. Graves' disease was diagnosed by American Thyroid Association guidelines. EDTA tubes held approximately 8.8 milliliters of peripheral blood from each patient.

The sample also formed part of further work on T cells in Graves' hyperthyroidism and ophthalmopathy. Per that paper: Diagnosis of hyperthyroidism was new in patients aged 18 to 65, and its duration was under 2 months. Uncontrolled infection, other autoimmune disease, pregnancy or lactation disqualified patients from enrolment.

The input for sequencing was peripheral blood mononuclear cells (PBMCs), taken at new diagnosis, from a patient treated with antithyroid drugs. The V and J genes are TRBV19 and TRBJ2-3; 8 nucleotides match TRBD2. The clonotype was recovered from a woman aged 25 to 39 with Graves disease. For the CDR3, the DNA is TGTGCCAGTAGTCCGAGCGGGAGATACTACAGATACGCGCAGTATTTT. Translating gives CASSPSGRYYRYAQYF.